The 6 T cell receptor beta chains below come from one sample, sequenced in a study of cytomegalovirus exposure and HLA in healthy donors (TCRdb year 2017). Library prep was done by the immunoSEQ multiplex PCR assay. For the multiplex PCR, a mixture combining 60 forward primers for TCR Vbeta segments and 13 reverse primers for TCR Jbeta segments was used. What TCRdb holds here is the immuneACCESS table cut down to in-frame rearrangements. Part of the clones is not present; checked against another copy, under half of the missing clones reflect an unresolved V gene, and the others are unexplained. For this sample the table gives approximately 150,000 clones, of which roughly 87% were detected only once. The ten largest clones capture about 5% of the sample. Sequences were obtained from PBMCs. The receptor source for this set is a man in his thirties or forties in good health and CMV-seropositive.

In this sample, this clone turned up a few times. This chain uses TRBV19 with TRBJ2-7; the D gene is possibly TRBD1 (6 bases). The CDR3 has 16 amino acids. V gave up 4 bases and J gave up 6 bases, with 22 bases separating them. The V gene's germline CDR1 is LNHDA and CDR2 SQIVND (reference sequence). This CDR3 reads CASSKYLGGQGPEQYF. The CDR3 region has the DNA TGTGCCAGTAGTAAATATCTAGGGGGACAAGGCCCCGAGCAGTACTTC.

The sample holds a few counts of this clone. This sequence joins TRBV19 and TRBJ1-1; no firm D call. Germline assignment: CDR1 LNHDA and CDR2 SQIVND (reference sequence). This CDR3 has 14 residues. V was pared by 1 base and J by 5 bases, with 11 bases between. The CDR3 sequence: CASSIASSGTEAFF. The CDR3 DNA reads TGTGCCAGTAGTATAGCCTCATCGGGGACTGAAGCTTTCTTT.

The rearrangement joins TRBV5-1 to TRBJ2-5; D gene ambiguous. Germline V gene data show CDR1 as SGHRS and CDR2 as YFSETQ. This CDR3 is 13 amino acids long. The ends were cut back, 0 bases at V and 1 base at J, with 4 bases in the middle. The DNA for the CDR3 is TGCGCCAGCAGCTTGGGCAGCCAAGAGACCCAGTACTTC. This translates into CASSLGSQETQYF.

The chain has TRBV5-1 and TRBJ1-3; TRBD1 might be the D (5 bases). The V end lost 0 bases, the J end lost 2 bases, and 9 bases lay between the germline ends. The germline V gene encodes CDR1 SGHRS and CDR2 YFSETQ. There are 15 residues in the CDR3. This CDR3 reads CASSLERGTGNTIYF. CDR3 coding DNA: TGCGCCAGCAGCTTGGAGCGGGGGACTGGAAACACCATATATTTT.

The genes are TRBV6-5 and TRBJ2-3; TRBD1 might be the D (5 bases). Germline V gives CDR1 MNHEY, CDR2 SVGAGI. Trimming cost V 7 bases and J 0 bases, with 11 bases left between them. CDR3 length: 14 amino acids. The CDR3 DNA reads TGTGCCAGCAAAAGGGGTCGTAGCACAGATACGCAGTATTTT. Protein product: CASKRGRSTDTQYF.

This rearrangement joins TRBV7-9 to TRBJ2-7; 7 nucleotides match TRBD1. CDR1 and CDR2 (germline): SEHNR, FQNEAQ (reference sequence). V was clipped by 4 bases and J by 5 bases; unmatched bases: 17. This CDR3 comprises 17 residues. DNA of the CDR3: TGTGCCAGCAGCTCAGTGACAGGGTCGAACACTGGGGACGAGCAGTACTTC. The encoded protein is CASSSVTGSNTGDEQYF.